The present entry profiles one TCR beta chain with its context. Its cognate antigen is unknown. Using immunoSEQ multiplex PCR, the repertoire was profiled, and TCRdb retains in-frame clones only, with some absent. The sample yields roughly 61,000 clones, about 89% seen once. The CDR3 sequence is 13 residues long. Trimming took off 1 base at V and 1 base at J, with 4 bases between the two ends. Germline V gene sequence: CDR1 SGHVS, CDR2 FNYEAQ. The data were obtained in a study of OX40 agonist ivuxolimab in advanced cancers. As for the study in general: Partial responses were observed in three patients, of whom one had hepatocellular carcinoma and two had cutaneous melanoma.

The study, taken as a whole, reports: Dosing at 0.1 to 3.0 mg/kg was accompanied by clonal expansion of CD4+ and CD8+ blood T cells by week 6. Expanded clones were, on average, more numerous in CD8+ T cells than in CD4+.

The chain combines TRBV7-6 with TRBJ1-1, with unresolved D. This TCR came from an adult with an advanced solid tumor such as melanoma, head and neck, liver or kidney cancer. The input for sequencing was CD4+ or CD8+ T cells sorted from blood, taken in a trial of the OX40 agonist ivuxolimab. The CDR3 sequence: CASSLVENTEAFF. The CDR3 DNA reads TGTGCCAGCAGCTTAGTGGAGAACACTGAAGCTTTCTTT.